This TCR beta chain was captured in a study of blood T cell repertoires in COVID-19. Background on the study: Italy, Spain and the United States were the sources of the convalescent and acute COVID-19 samples. Sources were T cells, B-cell-depleted T cells, or PBMCs; the material itself was cDNA or gDNA.

As handled by the study authors: Amplification of reference gene primers was used by the study to estimate nucleated cell counts. TCRdb's table, derived via immunoSEQ multiplex PCR, lists solely in-frame clones and lacks some. For V, J and clone size, that table is used; D and trimming come from the DNA. The data contain about 160,000 clones, roughly 84% of them seen just once; the ten biggest clones take up 11% to 15%. The sample holds a few counts of this clone. The ends lost 1 base at V and 6 bases at J; junction bases unmatched: 7. The CDR3 has 16 amino acids. Germline loops: CDR1 SGHTA, CDR2 FQGTGA.

This TCR came from a man aged 18 to 35 with active or convalescent COVID-19. Source material: peripheral blood. The chain joins TRBV7-3 to TRBJ2-2; 8 bases match TRBD2. In nucleotides, the CDR3 is TGTGCCAGCAGCTTAATCACTTCGGGAGGGCCCGGGGAGCTGTTTTTT. Translation: CASSLITSGGPGELFF.